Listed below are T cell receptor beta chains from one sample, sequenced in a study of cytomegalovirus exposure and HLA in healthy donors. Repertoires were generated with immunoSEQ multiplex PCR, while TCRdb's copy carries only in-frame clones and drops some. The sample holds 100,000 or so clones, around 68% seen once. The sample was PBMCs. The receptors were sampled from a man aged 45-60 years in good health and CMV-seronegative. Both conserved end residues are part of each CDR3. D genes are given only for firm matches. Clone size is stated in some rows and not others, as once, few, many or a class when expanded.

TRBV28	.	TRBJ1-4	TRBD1	CASNGENRGDEKLFF	TGTGCCAGCAATGGGGAGAACAGGGGGGATGAAAAACTGTTTTTT
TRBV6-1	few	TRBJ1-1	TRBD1	CASRRGTVTEAFF	TGTGCCAGCAGACGGGGGACAGTCACTGAAGCTTTCTTT
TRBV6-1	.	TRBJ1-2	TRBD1	CASIRTGGDKGYTF	TGTGCCAGCATTAGGACAGGGGGCGATAAAGGCTACACCTTC
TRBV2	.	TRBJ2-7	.	CAGGFNFHEQYF	TGTGCCGGGGGCTTTAACTTCCACGAGCAGTACTTC
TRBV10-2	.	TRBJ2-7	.	CATRGRESYEQYF	TGCGCCACCAGAGGCAGGGAATCTTACGAGCAGTACTTC
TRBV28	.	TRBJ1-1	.	CASTLGSTGSAEAFF	TGTGCCAGCACCCTAGGCTCAACAGGGTCAGCCGAAGCTTTCTTT
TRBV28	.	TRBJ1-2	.	CASRHYTGISAYTF	TGTGCCAGCAGACACTATACAGGAATTAGTGCCTACACCTTC
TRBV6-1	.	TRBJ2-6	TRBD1	CASSEIVVGQASGANVLTF	TGTGCCAGCAGTGAAATCGTAGTGGGACAGGCCTCTGGGGCCAACGTCCTGACTTTC
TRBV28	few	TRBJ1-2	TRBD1	CASSLLRQGNGYTF	TGTGCCAGCAGTCTCCTCCGACAGGGGAACGGCTACACCTTC
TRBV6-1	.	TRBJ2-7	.	CASSYRESGSYEQYF	TGTGCCAGCAGCTACCGAGAGTCGGGCTCCTACGAGCAGTACTTC